This T cell receptor (beta chain) was captured by sequencing in a study of blood T cell repertoires in COVID-19. Overall study: COVID-19 samples collected from the United States, Italy and Spain covered acute and convalescent phases.

Sequenced by immunoSEQ multiplex PCR; TCRdb stores in-frame clones only, minus some. The sample contains approximately 97,000 clones, nearly 90% of which appear only once. Germline CDR1 and CDR2: LGHNA and YNFKEQ. Trimming cost V 4 bases and J 6 bases, with 17 bases left between them. This CDR3 comprises 15 residues. The TCR sequence derives from a man aged 45 to 65 with active COVID-19. The sample comprised peripheral blood. The chain has TRBV4-2 and TRBJ2-3; no definite D call. This chain's CDR3 is CASSRESREADTQYF. CDR3 DNA: TGTGCCAGCAGCCGAGAGAGCCGTGAGGCTGATACGCAGTATTTT.